The T cell receptor beta chain under discussion was sequenced for a study of blood T cell repertoires in COVID-19. The CDR3 contains 11 residues. The ends were cut back, 8 bases at V and 5 bases at J, with 6 bases in the middle. The assay was immunoSEQ multiplex PCR, and TCRdb's table has in-frame clones only and misses some. The sample lists 200,000 to 250,000 clones, 70% to 90% occurring once. Sequencing was done on a sample of peripheral blood. The V and J genes are TRBV12-3 or TRBV12-4 and TRBJ2-2; D is unresolved. This clonotype was sampled from a woman between 45 and 60 years old with COVID-19, enrolled during active disease. CDR3 loop: CASGPTGELFF. The CDR3 DNA sequence: TGTGCCAGCGGCCCTACCGGGGAGCTGTTTTTT.